One sample yielded the 10 T cell receptor beta chains listed below, sequenced in a study of PD-1 blockade in classical Hodgkin lymphoma. The method was immunoSEQ multiplex PCR; TCRdb's version includes in-frame clones alone and lacks a portion of them. The sample includes around 40,000 clones, 71% of them seen just once. Relapses following autologous stem cell transplantation were seen in all patients, with brentuximab vedotin exposure varying. The sequencing used peripheral blood mononuclear cells (PBMCs), collected at baseline. Source of these receptors: a human donor with classical Hodgkin lymphoma.

This clone was counted a single time. This rearrangement joins TRBV6-5 to TRBJ2-7, with D unresolved. The germline CDR1 and CDR2 sequences are MNHEY and SVGAGI. Trimming cost V 5 bases and J 5 bases, with 7 bases left between them. The CDR3 length is 11 residues. The CDR3 is CASSSVHEQYF. The CDR3 coding sequence is TGTGCCAGCAGTAGCGTTCACGAGCAGTACTTC.

The rearrangement links TRBV19 to TRBJ1-5, with a possible D match to TRBD1 (5 bases). Germline V gene data show CDR1 as LNHDA and CDR2 as SQIVND (reference sequence). The CDR3 loop spans 13 amino acids. Trimming cost V 4 bases and J 2 bases, with 6 bases left between them. CDR3 sequence (DNA): TGTGCCAGTAGTACCAGGGGCAATCAGCCCCAGCATTTT. Residues: CASSTRGNQPQHF.

The chain uses TRBV5-1 and TRBJ1-1; D is perhaps TRBD1 (6 bases). Germline V gene lookup returns CDR1 SGHRS and CDR2 YFSETQ. This CDR3 has 14 amino acids. Between the trimmed V and J ends, which lost 3 bases and 10 bases, there was a span of 19 bases. The DNA of the CDR3 is TGCGCCAGCAGCTACCGGGACAAAGGTTGGAGAGCTTTCTTT. Translating gives CASSYRDKGWRAFF.

The chain carries TRBV27 and TRBJ1-1; D remains ambiguous. Germline assignment: CDR1 MNHEY and CDR2 SMNVEV (reference sequence). V lost 5 bases and J 4 bases, leaving 11 bases between the germline ends. This CDR3 region has 13 residues. The CDR3 region is CASSMVPGTEAFF. The CDR3 region has the DNA TGTGCCAGCAGTATGGTACCGGGCACTGAAGCTTTCTTT.

The rearrangement joins TRBV10-3 to TRBJ2-1, with 7 bases identical to TRBD2. CDR1 and CDR2 (germline): ENHRY, SYGVKD. The CDR3 sequence is 15 residues long. Unmatched junction bases numbered 10, after V lost 4 bases and J lost 7 bases. CDR3 bases: TGTGCCATCAGTGGGGAGACTAGCCCTAGAAATGAGCAGTTCTTC. This gives the protein CAISGETSPRNEQFF.

The chain carries TRBV9 and TRBJ2-1; the D is unclear. Trimming stripped 0 bases from V and 6 bases from J, with 13 bases between. The CDR3 loop spans 15 amino acids. Germline values: CDR1 SGDLS, CDR2 YYNGEE. CDR3 loop: CASSVEMGSGNEQFF. The CDR3 region has the DNA TGTGCCAGCAGCGTAGAAATGGGGTCCGGCAATGAGCAGTTCTTC.

The genes are TRBV18 and TRBJ2-7, with 9 bases lining up with TRBD1. The CDR3 is made up of 17 amino acids. Germline values: CDR1 KGHSH, CDR2 LQKENI. V was pared by 3 bases and J by 2 bases, with 11 bases of the junction left unmatched. CDR3 protein: CASSPRGAGTGTYEQYF. The CDR3 DNA is TGTGCCAGCTCACCCCGCGGAGCCGGGACAGGGACCTACGAGCAGTACTTC. Filled out from reference TRBV18 and TRBJ2-7, the complete variable domain reads NAGVMQNPRHLVRRRGQEARLRCSPMKGHSHVYWYRQLPEEGLKFMVYLQKENIIDESGMPKERFSAEFPKEGPSILRIQQVVRGDSAAYFCASSPRGAGTGTYEQYFGPGTRLTVT.

V is TRBV19 and J is TRBJ2-7; D call uncertain. V lost 1 base to trimming and J lost 0 bases, with 7 bases between them. Germline loops: CDR1 LNHDA, CDR2 SQIVND (reference sequence). CDR3 length: 14 residues. CDR3 amino acids: CASSIVGFSYEQYF. CDR3 coding DNA: TGTGCCAGTAGTATAGTGGGATTCTCCTACGAGCAGTACTTC.

CDR3 loop: CASSMSDNPGYEQYF. The CDR3 DNA reads as TGTGCCAGTAGTATGTCCGATAACCCGGGCTACGAGCAGTACTTC. The chain employs TRBV19 and TRBJ2-7; D is ambiguous. Between the trimmed V and J ends, which lost 3 bases and 3 bases, there was a span of 15 bases. The germline V gene encodes CDR1 LNHDA and CDR2 SQIVND (reference sequence). The CDR3 runs to 15 residues.

The chain is built from TRBV18 and TRBJ2-2; no clear D gene. Trimming took off 2 bases at V and 0 bases at J, with 13 bases between the two ends. Germline CDR1 and CDR2: KGHSH and LQKENI. The CDR3 contains 17 residues. CDR3 bases: TGTGCCAGCTCACCAAGGATGAGTGAAACGAACACCGGGGAGCTGTTTTTT. Protein: CASSPRMSETNTGELFF. Looking up the rest from reference TRBV18 and TRBJ2-2 gives the full variable domain: NAGVMQNPRHLVRRRGQEARLRCSPMKGHSHVYWYRQLPEEGLKFMVYLQKENIIDESGMPKERFSAEFPKEGPSILRIQQVVRGDSAAYFCASSPRMSETNTGELFFGEGSRLTVL.